This TCR beta chain was identified during a study of blood T cell repertoires in COVID-19 (dated by TCRdb to the early 2020s). About the investigation overall: Samples covering the acute and convalescent phases of COVID-19 were provided by collaborators in the United States, Italy and Spain. The material from the prospective study consisted of cDNA or gDNA derived from T cells, B-cell-depleted T cells, or PBMCs. Deeply sampled blood TCRbeta repertoires from subjects exposed to, actively infected with, or recovered from COVID-19 were included in the dataset. A freely available public database, intended as a resource for researchers studying the immune response to SARS-CoV-2, is where the repertoires were released. Samples were obtained from the ongoing ImmuneRACE study (first 160 participants) and from about 1,300 subjects provided by 6 global collaborators. The sample metadata nearly always contained a de-identified subject ID, COVID-19 status, age in years and sex. HLA class I and class II types, where available, came from metadata supplied by the sample provider rather than from assay-based typing. The paper's findings and limits, for the study overall: The amount of clinical and demographic metadata varied by source and participant and was provided uncurated.

Including the terminal cysteine and phenylalanine, the CDR3 comprises 16 residues. Of all the DNA, just the CDR3 is kept, 48 bases in frame from base 1. The germline V gene provides CDR1 SGHRS and CDR2 YFSETQ. V trim: 2 bases; J trim: 6 bases; unmatched bases: 5. TCRbeta CDR3 regions were amplified from genomic DNA using the immunoSEQ Assay, a bias-controlled multiplex PCR. The paper's data handling went like this. Nucleated cell counts per sample were estimated from amplification of reference gene primers within the assay. To quantify the absolute abundance of each unique TCRbeta CDR3 rearrangement, sequence reads were collapsed and filtered. For each sample, productive Simpson clonality was calculated as the square root of Simpson's diversity index over productive rearrangements. TCRdb obtained this table from immuneACCESS and retained in-frame rearrangements with V and J assigned. These tables miss some clones; where compared with another copy, unresolved V genes account for less than half of the shortfall, and the remainder is unexplained. The V and J calls and clone size were taken over from that table, and D and trimming were inferred from the DNA. Recorded for this sample are around 200,000 clones; around 85% of them occurred a single time. The ten largest clones capture about 19% of the sample.

Turning to this clone: The antigen this receptor binds is unknown. No per-base quality is available; no much larger clone lies one base away.

Participants in the prospective study were aged roughly 18 to 89 years, lived in about two dozen United States geographic areas, and enrolled through a virtual design. In the prospective study, cohorts were assigned on the basis of participant-reported clinical history obtained from a screening survey and a study questionnaire. Recovered participants in ImmuneRACE Cohort 3 were defined by two consecutive negative NP/OP PCR tests, clearance by a healthcare professional, or resolution of symptoms. Mobile phlebotomists in the prospective study collected whole blood, serum and a nasopharyngeal or oropharyngeal swab from every participant. Additional blood draws and questionnaires over an approximately 2-month period could optionally be provided by prospective study participants. Before DNA extraction, blood samples from the prospective study were shipped at room temperature or frozen.

Sequencing input: PBMCs or T cells enriched from blood (not recorded which). Here the chain combines TRBV5-1 and TRBJ2-2, with TRBD2 matching 12 junction bases. This TCR was sampled from a middle-aged man who had recovered from COVID-19. The CDR3 region has the sequence CASSLSGLAGPGELFF. The nucleotide sequence is TGCGCCAGCAGCTTAAGCGGACTAGCGGGACCCGGGGAGCTGTTTTTT.